These 26 T cell receptor beta chains were sequenced from one sample in a study of neurological immune-mediated disorders. Via MiXCR, TCRdb re-called the 5' RACE reads, giving one row per CDR3 protein. The profile covers 90,000 to 100,000 distinct CDR3 sequences, with roughly 4% appearing a single time and around 6% taken by the ten largest. Sequencing input: PBMCs. The receptor source for this set is a woman under 30 with multiple sclerosis.

Many counts were recorded for this clonotype. This chain links TRBV28 with TRBJ2-7, with 9 bases matching TRBD1. V shed 2 bases and J 3 bases; nucleotides not matched to a gene: 5. Germline V gene data show CDR1 as MDHEN and CDR2 as SYDVKM. The CDR3 sequence is 15 residues long. The CDR3 loop reads CASSLVGQGNYEQYF. Written as DNA, the CDR3 is TGTGCCAGCAGTTTAGTGGGACAGGGCAACTACGAGCAGTACTTC.

In this sample, this clonotype turned up many times. An end of the junction does not agree with germline; a read error may underlie this. This chain links TRBV7-7 with TRBJ2-1; TRBD2 agrees at 10 bases. Germline V CDR1 and CDR2: SSHAT, FNYEAQ (reference sequence). This CDR3 is built from 16 residues. The CDR3 sequence is CASSLGLAGADNEQFF. The CDR3, as DNA: TGTGCTAGCAGCTTAGGGCTAGCGGGAGCTGACAATGAGCAGTTCTTC.

In its sample, this clonotype was seen many times. The V and J genes are TRBV27 and TRBJ1-5; TRBD1 might be the D (5 bases). Germline V gives CDR1 MNHEY, CDR2 SMNVEV (reference sequence). V lost 7 bases to trimming and J lost 1 base, with 17 bases between them. The CDR3 spans 16 residues. The CDR3 coding sequence is TGTGCCAGCAACCCCGGGGGGGGGTCCAGCAATCAGCCCCAGCATTTT. It encodes CASNPGGGSSNQPQHF.

This clonotype was observed many times. This rearrangement joins TRBV7-2 to TRBJ2-1, with 10 bases that match TRBD1. The germline V gene has CDR1 SGHTA and CDR2 FQGNSA. The trim removed 5 bases at V and 3 bases at J, leaving 4 bases unmatched. The CDR3 runs 15 residues. The CDR3 sequence: CASSRGQGFYNEQFF. The DNA for the CDR3 is TGTGCCAGCAGCCGGGGACAGGGGTTCTACAATGAGCAGTTCTTC.

This clonotype was recorded many times. The J gene is TRBJ1-2, the V gene TRBV28, with 7 nucleotides matching TRBD1. From germline, CDR1 is MDHEN and CDR2 SYDVKM. Trimming removed 5 bases from V and 5 bases from J; junction bases left unmatched: 11. The CDR3 has 15 amino acids. The CDR3 loop is CASSAPTGTAYGYTF. CDR3 sequence (DNA): TGTGCCAGCAGTGCACCGACCGGGACAGCATATGGCTACACCTTC.

This clonotype appeared many times. The chain employs TRBV4-1 and TRBJ2-1, with D possibly called TRBD1 or TRBD2 (5 bases each). This CDR3 spans 17 amino acids. Looked up from germline, CDR1 is MGHRA and CDR2 is YSYEKL. V dropped 2 bases and J dropped 9 bases, with 23 bases sitting between them. This chain's CDR3 is CASSQSVGKSGLGEQFF. CDR3 nucleotides: TGCGCCAGCAGCCAATCTGTTGGGAAGTCGGGGCTTGGTGAGCAGTTCTTC.

This clonotype showed up many times. The gene calls are TRBV5-5 and TRBJ2-1; D tentatively fits TRBD1 or TRBD2 (6 bases each). In germline, CDR1 is SGHKS, CDR2 YYEKEE (reference sequence). The CDR3 loop spans 15 amino acids. V shed 2 bases and J shed 2 bases, with 11 bases lying between them. The CDR3 region is CASSFRRGTYNEQFF. CDR3 nucleotides: TGTGCCAGCAGCTTTAGGAGGGGGACCTACAATGAGCAGTTCTTC.

The sample holds many counts of this clonotype. The V and J genes are TRBV12-3 or TRBV12-4 and TRBJ1-2, with no clear D. V was pared by 1 base and J by 4 bases, with 4 bases between. The CDR3 is 12 residues long. This CDR3 is CASSLVAYGYTF. The CDR3 DNA reads as TGTGCCAGCAGTTTAGTTGCCTATGGCTACACCTTC.

This clonotype was observed many times. This chain joins TRBV12-3 or TRBV12-4 and TRBJ1-1; no clear D gene. Trimming shortened V by 4 bases and J by 1 base, and 10 bases separated the two germline ends. CDR3 length: 14 residues. The CDR3 coding sequence is TGTGCCAGCAGTTCGGGGTGGAGGAACACTGAAGCTTTCTTT. Protein sequence: CASSSGWRNTEAFF.

This clonotype appeared many times. This rearrangement joins TRBV11-2 to TRBJ1-5; tentatively, D is TRBD1 (5 bases). Germline values: CDR1 SGHAT, CDR2 FQNNGV. V lost 3 bases to trimming and J lost 7 bases, with 16 bases between them. This CDR3 comprises 15 residues. The CDR3 nucleotides read TGTGCCAGCAGCTTGAGGTTGGGGAAGGGGCAGCCCCAGCATTTT. This codes for CASSLRLGKGQPQHF.

This clonotype was seen many times. The chain has TRBV4-1 and TRBJ1-1; D call uncertain. The length of the CDR3 is 13 residues. In germline, CDR1 is MGHRA, CDR2 YSYEKL. V lost 4 bases and J lost 0, with 6 bases in between. The CDR3 coding sequence is TGCGCCAGCAGCCGAGAGATGAACACTGAAGCTTTCTTT. Its protein is CASSREMNTEAFF.

This clonotype was counted ten times or more. This sequence joins TRBV10-3 and TRBJ1-4; tentative D call: TRBD1 (6 bases). CDR3 length: 15 amino acids. Deletions cut 11 bases from V and 8 bases from J, with 24 bases between. CDR1 and CDR2 (germline): ENHRY, SYGVKD. The CDR3 sequence: CASRDMSQAGEKLFF. The CDR3 DNA reads TGTGCCTCACGGGACATGAGCCAGGCGGGCGAAAAACTGTTTTTT.

This clonotype was observed many times. The chain uses TRBV5-1 and TRBJ1-2, with D perhaps matching TRBD1 (5 bases). This CDR3 contains 14 residues. The germline gives CDR1 SGHRS, CDR2 YFSETQ. Trimming removed 0 bases from V and 8 bases from J, with 14 bases in between. The CDR3 protein is CASSLAPGGDGYTF. In DNA form, the CDR3 reads TGCGCCAGCAGCTTGGCCCCGGGAGGGGACGGCTACACCTTC.

This clonotype was counted ten times or more. The CDR3 spells CSAPTGLQSEQFF. CDR3 nucleotide sequence: TGCAGTGCTCCCACGGGACTCCAGAGTGAGCAGTTCTTC. The J gene is TRBJ2-1, the V gene TRBV20-1; weak D call: TRBD2 (6 bases). There are 13 residues in the CDR3. The germline V and J ends were trimmed by 5 bases and 9 bases, with 17 bases remaining between them. Looked up from germline, CDR1 is DFQATT and CDR2 is SNEGSKA (reference sequence).

The chain links TRBV3-1 to TRBJ1-1; D is ambiguous. The CDR3 is 17 residues long. CDR1 is LGHDT, CDR2 YNNKEL, per germline (reference sequence). The V and J ends lost 0 bases and 4 bases respectively, with 18 bases between them. CDR3 nucleotide sequence: TGTGCCAGCAGCCAAGAATCCAGGAGGGCAGTATCCACTGAAGCTTTCTTT. This codes for CASSQESRRAVSTEAFF.

As concerns this clonotype: A much more abundant neighbour one base away suggests this may be a read error. This sequence joins TRBV29-1 and TRBJ2-3, with a possible D match to TRBD1 (5 bases). V lost 4 bases and J lost 5, with 13 bases in between. There are 13 residues in the CDR3. Germline lookup yields CDR1 SQVTM and CDR2 ANQGSEA. CDR3 DNA sequence: TGCAGCGTTGGCCACAGGCTAAAAGATACGCAGTATTTT. It encodes CSVGHRLKDTQYF.

This clonotype was observed at least ten times. This chain connects TRBV5-1 to TRBJ2-3, with TRBD1 matching 7 bases. Germline trimming cut 2 bases from V and 0 bases from J; bases unmatched to any gene: 6. The CDR3 length is 16 residues. CDR1 and CDR2 (germline): SGHRS, YFSETQ. Here the CDR3 reads CASSFSTGPSTDTQYF. In DNA form, the CDR3 reads TGCGCCAGCAGCTTCTCGACAGGGCCTAGCACAGATACGCAGTATTTT.

This clonotype was seen at least ten times. The chain employs TRBV6-6 and TRBJ2-7, with 12 nucleotides matching TRBD2. V lost 4 bases and J lost 2; bases outside the gene matches: 9. CDR3 length: 17 residues. Germline CDR1 and CDR2: MNHNY and SVGAGI (reference sequence). The CDR3 loop is CASSFFPRTSGAYEQYF. The DNA of the CDR3 is TGTGCCAGCAGTTTCTTCCCCAGGACTAGCGGGGCCTACGAGCAGTACTTC.

This clonotype has ten or more counts. This chain connects TRBV20-1 to TRBJ2-1; D gene unclear. V was pared by 0 bases and J by 4 bases, with 7 bases between. Germline CDR1 is DFQATT and CDR2 is SNEGSKA (reference sequence). The CDR3 runs 13 residues. The CDR3 DNA sequence: TGCAGTGCTAGAGATACGAATTACAATGAGCAGTTCTTC. It yields the protein CSARDTNYNEQFF.

This clonotype has ten or more counts. The chain links TRBV7-2 to TRBJ2-7; D may be TRBD2 (5 bases). The CDR3 is made up of 13 amino acids. V shed 7 bases and J shed 7 bases, with 17 bases lying between them. CDR1 is SGHTA, CDR2 FQGNSA, per germline. The CDR3 loop is CASTPIAGGEQYF. The CDR3 nucleotides are TGTGCCAGCACCCCGATTGCCGGAGGTGAGCAGTACTTC.

This clonotype has a count of ten or more. The chain links TRBV7-2 to TRBJ1-6; D not certain. From germline, CDR1 is SGHTA and CDR2 FQGNSA. The CDR3 extends over 13 amino acids. Trimming took 3 bases from V and 9 from J, leaving 9 bases between them. The CDR3 DNA is TGTGCCAGCAGCTTGCTCCCTGGTTCACCCCTCCACTTT. As protein: CASSLLPGSPLHF.

This clonotype was observed at least ten times. This rearrangement joins TRBV3-1 to TRBJ2-2; D not certain. From germline, CDR1 is LGHDT and CDR2 YNNKEL (reference sequence). The CDR3 is made up of 15 amino acids. V lost 0 bases and J 6 bases, leaving 11 bases between the germline ends. The CDR3 reads CASSQEGTVAGELFF. CDR3 DNA: TGTGCCAGCAGCCAAGAGGGAACGGTAGCCGGGGAGCTGTTTTTT.

Ten or more counts support this clonotype. The V gene is TRBV7-2, the J gene TRBJ2-1; a weak D match, TRBD1 (6 bases). V lost 1 base and J 0 bases, leaving 10 bases between the germline ends. Germline loops: CDR1 SGHTA, CDR2 FQGNSA. The CDR3 spans 16 residues. CDR3 sequence reads: CASSLVLGGSYNEQFF. CDR3 bases: TGTGCCAGCAGCTTAGTACTAGGGGGCTCCTACAATGAGCAGTTCTTC.

In this sample, this clonotype turned up a few times. This may arise from a read error, as a much more abundant clone is one base away. This chain links TRBV24-1 with TRBJ2-3, with TRBD2 matching over 7 bases. The CDR3 is made up of 15 amino acids. V was pared by 6 bases and J by 6 bases, with 11 bases of the junction left unmatched. From germline, CDR1 is KGHDR and CDR2 SFDVKD. The CDR3 region has the DNA TGTGCCACCAGTCTGAGACTAGCAAACAAGGATACGCAGTATTTT. It specifies CATSLRLANKDTQYF.

This clonotype has a count of ten or more. The chain employs TRBV30 and TRBJ2-2; D gene unclear. Trimming cost V 0 bases and J 0 bases, with 17 bases left between them. This CDR3 is 18 amino acids long. CDR1 is GTSNPN and CDR2 is SVGIG in the germline V gene (reference sequence). CDR3 nucleotides: TGTGCCTGGAGTGTCGAGCCCGGCTTTTACGCGAACACCGGGGAGCTGTTTTTT. Encoded protein: CAWSVEPGFYANTGELFF.

This clonotype was recorded many times. This rearrangement joins TRBV3-1 to TRBJ2-5; 7 bases are a match to TRBD1. The CDR3 has 14 residues. The germline CDR1 and CDR2 sequences are LGHDT and YNNKEL (reference sequence). The V gene end was trimmed by 1 base and the J gene end by 2 bases; junction bases not matched to a gene: 1. CDR3 region: CASSQGTGQETQYF. As DNA, the CDR3 is TGTGCCAGCAGCCAAGGGACAGGACAAGAGACCCAGTACTTC.